This TCR beta chain was sequenced during a study of cytomegalovirus exposure and HLA in healthy donors. Turning to the study itself: In an earlier analysis, around 100 million unique TCR beta sequences were found from about 180 million T cells.

Overall study results and limits: A further, later analysis showed that HLA-associated TCR beta chains (compared with equally common others) were more clonally expanded.

Germline CDR1 is LGHNA and CDR2 is YSLEER. V shed 2 bases and J shed 2 bases, with 9 bases lying between them. There are 14 residues in the CDR3. This clone was detected once. Its cognate antigen is unknown. The primer mix had 60 Vbeta and 13 Jbeta primers. The repertoire was sequenced with immunoSEQ multiplex PCR; TCRdb's copy has only in-frame clones and lacks some. This sample has fewer than 150,000 clones, with about four fifths found just once. The TCR originated in a young man in good health and CMV-seronegative. V and J are TRBV4-3 and TRBJ2-5; D may be TRBD1 (6 bases). The specimen was PBMCs. The CDR3 DNA is TGCGCCAGCAGCCAAACAAGGGGGCAAGAGACCCAGTACTTC. Translated, it gives CASSQTRGQETQYF.